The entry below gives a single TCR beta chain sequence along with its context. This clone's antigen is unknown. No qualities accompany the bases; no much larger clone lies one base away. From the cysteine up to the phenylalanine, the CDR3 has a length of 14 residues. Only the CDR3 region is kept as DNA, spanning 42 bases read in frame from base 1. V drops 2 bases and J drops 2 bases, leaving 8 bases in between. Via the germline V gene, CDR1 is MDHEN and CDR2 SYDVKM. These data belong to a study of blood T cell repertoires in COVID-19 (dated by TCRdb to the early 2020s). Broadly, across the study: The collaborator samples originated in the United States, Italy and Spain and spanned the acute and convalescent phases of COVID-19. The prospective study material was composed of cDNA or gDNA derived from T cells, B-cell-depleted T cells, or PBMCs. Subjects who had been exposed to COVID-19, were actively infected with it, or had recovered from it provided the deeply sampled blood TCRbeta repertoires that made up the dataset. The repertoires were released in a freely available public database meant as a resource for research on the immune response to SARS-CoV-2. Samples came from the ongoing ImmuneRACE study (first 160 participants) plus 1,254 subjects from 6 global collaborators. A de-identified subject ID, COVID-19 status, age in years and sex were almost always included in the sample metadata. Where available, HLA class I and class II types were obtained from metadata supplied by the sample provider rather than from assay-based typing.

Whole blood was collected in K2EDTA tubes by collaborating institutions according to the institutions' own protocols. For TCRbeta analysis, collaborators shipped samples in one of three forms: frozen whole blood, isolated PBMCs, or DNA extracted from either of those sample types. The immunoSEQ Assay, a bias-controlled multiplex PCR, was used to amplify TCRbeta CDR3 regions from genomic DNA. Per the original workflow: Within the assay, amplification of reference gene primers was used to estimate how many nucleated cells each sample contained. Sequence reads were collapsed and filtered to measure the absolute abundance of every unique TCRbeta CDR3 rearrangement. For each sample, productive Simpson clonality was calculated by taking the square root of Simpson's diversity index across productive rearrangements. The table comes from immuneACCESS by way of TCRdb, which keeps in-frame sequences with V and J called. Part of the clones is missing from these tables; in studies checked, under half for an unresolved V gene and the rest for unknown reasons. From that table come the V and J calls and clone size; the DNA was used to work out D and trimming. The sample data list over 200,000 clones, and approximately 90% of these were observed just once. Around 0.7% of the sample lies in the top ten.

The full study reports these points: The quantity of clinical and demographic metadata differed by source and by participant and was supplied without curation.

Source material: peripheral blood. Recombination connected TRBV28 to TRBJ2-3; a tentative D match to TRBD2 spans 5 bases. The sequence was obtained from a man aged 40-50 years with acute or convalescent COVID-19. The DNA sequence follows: TGTGCCAGCAGTTTAGGGCTAGCCACAGATACGCAGTATTTT. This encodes CASSLGLATDTQYF. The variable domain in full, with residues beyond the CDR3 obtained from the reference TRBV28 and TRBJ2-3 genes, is DVKVTQSSRYLVKRTGEKVFLECVQDMDHENMFWYRQDPGLGLRLIYFSYDVKMKEKGDIPEGYSVSREKKERFSLILESASTNQTSMYLCASSLGLATDTQYFGPGTRLTVL.